The next 29 T cell receptor beta chains were all read from a single sample in a study of early T cells in non-severe SARS-CoV-2 infection. TCRdb re-analysed the 5' RACE reads in MiXCR, keeping a single row per CDR3 protein. The sample consists of around 93,000 distinct CDR3 sequences, approximately 12% of them appearing once. The source material was whole blood, sampled at baseline. The source is an adult who was a healthcare worker with PCR-confirmed SARS-CoV-2 infection or an uninfected control (not recorded which).

This clonotype was picked up one time. V is TRBV11-3 and J is TRBJ2-7; D not certain. From germline, CDR1 is SGHNT and CDR2 YENEEA. The V and J ends lost 1 base and 0 bases respectively, with 10 bases between them. The CDR3 runs to 15 residues. The CDR3 DNA is TGTGCCAGCAGCTTAGGAGAAAGGAGCTCCTACGAGCAGTACTTC. Translation: CASSLGERSSYEQYF.

The chain is built from TRBV7-9 and TRBJ2-2, with 8 bases fitting TRBD1. Trimming cost V 5 bases and J 4 bases; bases outside gene matches: 12. Looked up from germline, CDR1 is SEHNR and CDR2 is FQNEAQ (reference sequence). The CDR3 has 17 residues. The CDR3 here is CASSPTWTGRGTGELFF. CDR3 in DNA: TGTGCCAGCAGCCCAACCTGGACAGGGCGAGGCACCGGGGAGCTGTTTTTT. Full variable domain (remainder filled in from reference TRBV7-9 and TRBJ2-2): DTGVSQNPRHKITKRGQNVTFRCDPISEHNRLYWYRQTLGQGPEFLTYFQNEAQLEKSRLLSDRFSAERPKGSFSTLEIQRTEQGDSAMYLCASSPTWTGRGTGELFFGEGSRLTVL.

The V call is TRBV9, the J call TRBJ2-2, with D possibly matching TRBD2 (6 bases). The CDR3 has 17 residues. CDR1 is SGDLS, CDR2 YYNGEE, per germline. Deletions cut 6 bases from V and 0 bases from J, with 18 bases between. The CDR3 DNA follows: TGTGCCAGCACGCCCGCAGGACGCGGGACGAACACCGGGGAGCTGTTTTTT. Protein: CASTPAGRGTNTGELFF.

This clonotype has more than one count but fewer than ten. The chain is built from TRBV5-1 and TRBJ2-2; D remains ambiguous. This CDR3 spans 15 amino acids. Trimming stripped 1 base from V and 1 base from J, with 8 bases between. Germline assignment: CDR1 SGHRS and CDR2 YFSETQ. Written as DNA, the CDR3 is TGCGCCAGCAGCTTGACCCGACAGAACACCGGGGAGCTGTTTTTT. This codes for CASSLTRQNTGELFF. Based on the CDR3 plus reference TRBV5-1 and TRBJ2-2, the full variable domain is KAGVTQTPRYLIKTRGQQVTLSCSPISGHRSVSWYQQTPGQGLQFLFEYFSETQRNKGNFPGRFSGRQFSNSRSEMNVSTLELGDSALYLCASSLTRQNTGELFFGEGSRLTVL.

This clonotype has ten or more counts. The gene calls are TRBV30 and TRBJ2-2, with TRBD2 identical over 12 bases. CDR1 GTSNPN and CDR2 SVGIG come from the germline V gene (reference sequence). With 1 base clipped from V and 1 base from J, the junction kept 4 bases outside the gene matches. The CDR3 runs 17 residues. In DNA form, the CDR3 reads TGTGCCTGGAGTGGACTAGCGGGGGACCAGAACACCGGGGAGCTGTTTTTT. It is translated as CAWSGLAGDQNTGELFF.

This clonotype appeared a few times. The DNA for the CDR3 is TGTGCCAGCAGCCCTCTGGGGCAGGGGGGATTTGGAAACACCATATATTTT. Amino acid sequence: CASSPLGQGGFGNTIYF. The V and J genes are TRBV14 and TRBJ1-3, with TRBD1 matching over 7 bases. V shed 4 bases, J shed 3 bases, and the junction held 12 bases outside the gene matches. There are 17 residues in the CDR3. Germline V CDR1 and CDR2: SGHDN, FVKESK.

This clonotype was detected a few times. The J gene is TRBJ2-5, the V gene TRBV28; D unclear. Germline V gene sequence: CDR1 MDHEN, CDR2 SYDVKM. CDR3 length: 14 amino acids. The V end lost 4 bases, the J end lost 5 bases, and 14 bases lay between the germline ends. The CDR3 DNA reads TGTGCCAGCAGTTCCGGTATGGTCCGGGAGACCCAGTACTTC. Its translation: CASSSGMVRETQYF.

Concerning this clonotype itself: One end of the junction is discordant with germline, which a read error may explain. J is TRBJ2-1 and V is TRBV7-3; 7 bases line up with TRBD1. Germline loops: CDR1 SGHTA, CDR2 FQGTGA. The CDR3 is 15 residues long. The CDR3 DNA follows: TGTGCCAACAGCTTAATGACAGGGCCATACAATGAGCAGTTCTTC. Protein product: CANSLMTGPYNEQFF. Full variable domain (outside the CDR3, taken from reference TRBV7-3 and TRBJ2-1): GAGVSQTPSNKVTEKGKYVELRCDPISGHTALYWYRQSLGQGPEFLIYFQGTGAADDSGLPNDRFFAVRPEGSVSTLKIQRTERGDSAVYLCANSLMTGPYNEQFFGPGTRLTVL.

The chain combines TRBV3-1 with TRBJ2-3; D unclear. The CDR3 has 12 residues. V was clipped by 0 bases and J by 7 bases, with 5 bases between them. Germline CDR1 is LGHDT and CDR2 is YNNKEL (reference sequence). Here the CDR3 reads CASSQEVNTQYF. The CDR3 DNA follows: TGTGCCAGCAGCCAAGAGGTGAATACGCAGTATTTT.

The chain is built from TRBV4-1 and TRBJ2-1, with D possibly being TRBD1 or TRBD2 (5 bases each). The CDR3 loop spans 12 amino acids. V lost 0 bases to trimming and J lost 12 bases, with 9 bases between them. Germline V gene lookup returns CDR1 MGHRA and CDR2 YSYEKL. The CDR3 loop reads CASSQDSDRQFF. The CDR3 bases are TGCGCCAGCAGCCAAGATAGCGACAGGCAGTTCTTC.

This clonotype was detected only a few times. The junction differs from germline at one of its ends, possibly a read error. The rearrangement uses TRBV12-3 or TRBV12-4 and TRBJ2-1; no reliable D call. The CDR3 covers 11 residues. The CDR3 sequence is CASSLADSRVF. The CDR3 DNA follows: TGTGCCAGCAGTTTGGCAGACTCCCGAGTCTTC.

This clonotype was recorded a few times. The chain links TRBV29-1 to TRBJ2-1; a weak D match, TRBD2 (6 bases). V lost 7 bases and J lost 7, with 14 bases in between. The germline CDR1 and CDR2 sequences are SQVTM and ANQGSEA. This CDR3 has 12 residues. The CDR3 spells CSGERGGNEQFF. DNA of the CDR3: TGCAGCGGAGAAAGGGGAGGTAATGAGCAGTTCTTC.

The sample holds many counts of this clonotype. The gene calls are TRBV18 and TRBJ1-1; D is unresolved. Looked up from germline, CDR1 is KGHSH and CDR2 is LQKENI. The CDR3 has 13 amino acids. V lost 6 bases and J 5 bases, leaving 13 bases between the germline ends. CDR3 sequence (DNA): TGTGCCAGCTCCCCATACGTCGGAACTGAAGCTTTCTTT. Its protein product is CASSPYVGTEAFF.

This clonotype has only a few counts. The rearrangement links TRBV20-1 to TRBJ2-3, with 11 bases aligning to TRBD2. Trimming took 5 bases from V and 4 from J; bases not matched to a gene: 5. The germline V gene has CDR1 DFQATT and CDR2 SNEGSKA (reference sequence). The CDR3 is 14 residues long. CDR3 residues: CSAEGLAGPDTQYF. The CDR3 region has the DNA TGCAGTGCTGAAGGACTAGCGGGTCCAGATACGCAGTATTTT.

This chain joins TRBV11-3 and TRBJ1-6; TRBD1 matches at 9 bases. Germline trimming cut 5 bases from V and 14 bases from J; bases unmatched to any gene: 7. The CDR3 runs to 13 residues. Germline V gene data show CDR1 as SGHNT and CDR2 as YENEEA. The CDR3 region has the DNA TGTGCCAGCAGCCGCATCAGGGACAGGGCCCTCCACTTT. It specifies CASSRIRDRALHF.

This clonotype was seen ten or more times. The chain recombines TRBV7-9 with TRBJ1-1, with D unresolved. This CDR3 spans 15 amino acids. Germline V gives CDR1 SEHNR, CDR2 FQNEAQ (reference sequence). Trimming shortened V by 5 bases and J by 0 bases, and 13 bases separated the two germline ends. CDR3 sequence: CASSRGAVMNTEAFF. CDR3 nucleotide sequence: TGTGCCAGCAGCCGAGGCGCAGTAATGAACACTGAAGCTTTCTTT.

This clonotype was observed a few times. The chain couples TRBV7-9 to TRBJ2-7; no reliable D call. V was cut by 5 bases and J by 5 bases, with 16 bases left in between. The germline CDR1 and CDR2 sequences are SEHNR and FQNEAQ (reference sequence). This CDR3 region has 14 residues. For the CDR3, the DNA is TGTGCCAGCAGCCCCCGTCCAAGGGCCGACGAGCAGTACTTC. Protein: CASSPRPRADEQYF.

This clonotype showed up just a few times. The chain combines TRBV20-1 with TRBJ2-2; 9 bases map to TRBD2. With V trimmed by 5 bases and J by 4 bases, 8 bases remained unmatched. This CDR3 has 15 residues. CDR1 and CDR2 from the germline V gene are DFQATT and SNEGSKA (reference sequence). DNA for the CDR3: TGCAGTGCTTTTATAGCGGGAGAGGGCACCGGGGAGCTGTTTTTT. Encoded protein: CSAFIAGEGTGELFF.

This rearrangement joins TRBV29-1 to TRBJ2-7, with 10 bases aligning to TRBD2. Germline V CDR1 and CDR2: SQVTM, ANQGSEA. The V gene end was trimmed by 6 bases and the J gene end by 3 bases; junction bases not matched to a gene: 5. This CDR3 has 13 residues. CDR3 DNA sequence: TGCAGCGTGATAGCGGGAGGTAACTACGAGCAGTACTTC. This encodes CSVIAGGNYEQYF.

The table lists this clonotype with a few counts. The genes are TRBV12-3 or TRBV12-4 and TRBJ2-1, with a possible D match to TRBD1 (6 bases). This CDR3 comprises 13 residues. Trimming stripped 7 bases from V and 10 bases from J, with 17 bases between. This CDR3 reads CASTQNREGEQFF. CDR3 DNA: TGTGCCAGCACCCAGAACAGGGAAGGCGAGCAGTTCTTC.

This clonotype was seen only a few times. The chain joins TRBV12-3 or TRBV12-4 to TRBJ1-1; tentatively, D is TRBD1 (5 bases). V lost 2 bases to trimming and J lost 4 bases, with 20 bases between them. This CDR3 region has 17 residues. CDR3 DNA: TGTGCCAGCAGTTTAATGACAGTTGGCTGGGGAAGCACTGAAGCTTTCTTT. It specifies CASSLMTVGWGSTEAFF.

This clonotype was recorded at least ten times. The V and J genes are TRBV20-1 and TRBJ2-7, with 7 bases lining up with TRBD1. The CDR3 sequence is 13 residues long. Germline V gene data show CDR1 as DFQATT and CDR2 as SNEGSKA (reference sequence). V lost 2 bases, J lost 0 bases, and 1 base stayed unmatched. The CDR3 coding sequence is TGCAGTGCTAGACCAGGGGGCTCCTACGAGCAGTACTTC. Protein: CSARPGGSYEQYF.

This clonotype was counted many times. The CDR3 region is CSARPSDGSSYNEQFF. The DNA for the CDR3 is TGCAGTGCCCGACCTTCCGACGGATCTTCCTACAATGAGCAGTTCTTC. The chain couples TRBV20-1 to TRBJ2-1; D gene ambiguous. Germline V gene lookup returns CDR1 DFQATT and CDR2 SNEGSKA (reference sequence). The CDR3 contains 16 residues. The germline V and J ends were trimmed by 6 bases and 1 base, with 19 bases remaining between them.

This clonotype was detected a few times. The chain recombines TRBV29-1 with TRBJ1-6; tentative D call: TRBD1 (5 bases). Germline-derived CDR1 and CDR2 are SQVTM and ANQGSEA. Trimming took 7 bases from V and 7 from J, leaving 17 bases between them. The CDR3 totals 14 residues. The DNA for the CDR3 is TGCAGCGCCACTATGGGGGGGAGCAATTCACCCCTCCACTTT. It encodes CSATMGGSNSPLHF.

In the case of this clonotype: This clone may be a read error of a much larger clone one base away. The J gene is TRBJ2-7, the V gene TRBV6-5; perhaps D is TRBD1 or TRBD2 (5 bases each). Trimming shortened V by 7 bases and J by 3 bases, and 13 bases separated the two germline ends. This CDR3 comprises 13 residues. Germline values: CDR1 MNHEY, CDR2 SVGAGI. CDR3 in DNA: TGTGCCAGCACTAGAACAGGAGGCTACGAGCAGTACTTC. It is translated as CASTRTGGYEQYF.

This clonotype was observed a handful of times. The V call is TRBV3-1, the J call TRBJ1-1; a weak D match, TRBD1 (5 bases). V was clipped by 4 bases and J by 4 bases, with 10 bases between them. Germline V CDR1 and CDR2: LGHDT, YNNKEL (reference sequence). This CDR3 has 13 residues. The DNA of the CDR3 is TGTGCCAGCAGCCTTCGGGGGGGCACTGAAGCTTTCTTT. Its protein product is CASSLRGGTEAFF.

This clonotype came up a few times. The J gene is TRBJ2-7, the V gene TRBV6-5; the D gene could be TRBD1 or TRBD2 (7 bases each). CDR3 length: 17 amino acids. Germline values: CDR1 MNHEY, CDR2 SVGAGI. V was cut by 4 bases and J by 4 bases, with 23 bases left in between. The CDR3 loop reads CASSSAGGRGRGYEQYF. DNA of the CDR3: TGTGCCAGCAGTTCGGCCGGTGGGAGGGGGCGAGGGTACGAGCAGTACTTC.

The sample holds a few counts of this clonotype. The genes are TRBV29-1 and TRBJ1-1; no clear D. CDR3 length equals 12 residues. V was trimmed by 6 bases and J by 5 bases, leaving 13 bases between them. Germline V gives CDR1 SQVTM, CDR2 ANQGSEA. The CDR3: CSVDGVRTEAFF. CDR3 sequence (DNA): TGCAGCGTGGATGGGGTCCGAACTGAAGCTTTCTTT.

The CDR3 DNA reads as TGCGCCAGCAGGCCTCCGGGACGGCCCTTACATCCCAGTAATCAGCCCCAGCATTTT. Its translation: CASRPPGRPLHPSNQPQHF. The chain has TRBV5-1 and TRBJ1-5, with D perhaps TRBD1 (5 bases). Trimming left V 5 bases short and J 4 bases short, with 28 bases between. The CDR3 sequence is 19 residues long. The germline gives CDR1 SGHRS, CDR2 YFSETQ.